Each of the 22 T cell receptor beta chains below was sequenced from the same sample in a study of beta chain features in type 1 diabetes. Investigators reverse transcribed all isolated RNA, so they sequenced expressed TCRB transcripts. Method: immunoSEQ multiplex PCR; TCRdb's copy keeps in-frame clones and lacks some. The data hold fewer than 200,000 clones, with approximately 10% observed a single time. General study results and limits: In all four CD4+ subsets, TCRB CDR3 length was significantly, moderately reduced in type 1 diabetes.

These receptors are not linked to any known antigen. The specimen sequenced was central memory CD4+ T cells from blood. These receptors came from a man aged 25 to 40 with type 1 diabetes.

The rearrangement joins TRBV30 to TRBJ1-2; a weak D match, TRBD1 (6 bases). The ends were cut back, 3 bases at V and 3 bases at J, with 14 bases in the middle. Looked up from germline, CDR1 is GTSNPN and CDR2 is SVGIG (reference sequence). The CDR3 extends over 14 amino acids. Here the CDR3 DNA reads TGTGCCTGGAGACAGGGACGTAGATACTATGGCTACACCTTC. Amino acids: CAWRQGRRYYGYTF.

A note on this clone: Being one base from a much bigger clone, this may be a read error. This chain uses TRBV7-2 with TRBJ2-5; 10 bases match TRBD2. J was trimmed by 2 bases and V by 1 base; bases with no gene match: 1. CDR1 and CDR2 from the germline V gene are SGHTA and FQGNSA. CDR3 length equals 15 residues. The CDR3 DNA follows: TGTGCCAGCAGCTTAGGAGCGGGAGGGCAAGAGACCCAGTACTTC. It yields the protein CASSLGAGGQETQYF.

This clone was found a few times. The rearrangement joins TRBV18 to TRBJ2-5; tentative D call: TRBD1 (6 bases). V lost 3 bases and J lost 3, with 11 bases in between. The germline V gene has CDR1 KGHSH and CDR2 LQKENI. The CDR3 loop spans 14 amino acids. CDR3 coding DNA: TGTGCCAGCTCACCCTCCGGACAGAAAGAGACCCAGTACTTC. Encoded protein: CASSPSGQKETQYF.

This chain joins TRBV28 and TRBJ1-2; D unclear. Per the germline V gene, CDR1 is MDHEN and CDR2 is SYDVKM. V lost 4 bases to trimming and J lost 4 bases, with 10 bases between them. The CDR3 consists of 13 residues. CDR3 coding DNA: TGTGCCAGCAGTTCTTCCGGGAGCTATGGCTACACCTTC. Amino acids: CASSSSGSYGYTF.

This clone came up a few times. The chain carries TRBV28 and TRBJ1-2; 8 bases match TRBD1. Germline V CDR1 and CDR2: MDHEN, SYDVKM. J lost 2 bases, V lost 6 bases, and 8 bases had no gene match. CDR3 length: 15 residues. CDR3 loop: CASSTLGQGNYGYTF. CDR3 bases: TGTGCCAGCAGCACCCTCGGACAGGGAAACTATGGCTACACCTTC.

There are a few counts of this clone. The chain joins TRBV29-1 to TRBJ1-1; 10 bases line up with TRBD1. Germline trimming cut 5 bases from V and 3 bases from J; bases unmatched to any gene: 3. The CDR3 is 13 residues long. Germline CDR1 and CDR2: SQVTM and ANQGSEA. CDR3 loop: CSVRDRGHTEAFF. The CDR3 bases are TGCAGCGTTAGGGACAGGGGCCACACTGAAGCTTTCTTT.

This clone came up a few times. The V call is TRBV2, the J call TRBJ2-5; 9 nucleotides align to TRBD2. CDR1 and CDR2 from the germline V gene are SNHLY and FYNNEI. The CDR3 loop spans 14 amino acids. Trimming removed 1 base from V and 5 bases from J; junction bases left unmatched: 2. CDR3 in DNA: TGTGCCAGCAGTGAAGAAGCGGGAGGCGAGACCCAGTACTTC. This encodes CASSEEAGGETQYF.

The rearrangement links TRBV18 to TRBJ2-5; 8 nucleotides line up with TRBD1. The germline CDR1 and CDR2 sequences are KGHSH and LQKENI. With 4 bases clipped from V and 4 bases from J, the junction kept 5 bases outside the gene matches. The CDR3 has 14 amino acids. CDR3 bases: TGTGCCAGCTCACGGCAGGGGGCCGGAGAGACCCAGTACTTC. As protein: CASSRQGAGETQYF.

DNA for the CDR3: TGCAGTGCACTTAGCGGGACCGAGCAGTTCTTC. It yields the protein CSALSGTEQFF. The gene calls are TRBV20-1 and TRBJ2-1; 8 nucleotides align to TRBD2. Germline V lookup: CDR1 DFQATT, CDR2 SNEGSKA (reference sequence). This CDR3 spans 11 amino acids. J gave up 10 bases and V 6 bases, and 5 bases lay outside the gene matches.

The rearrangement links TRBV7-2 to TRBJ2-1; 8 bases map to TRBD2. Per the germline V gene, CDR1 is SGHTA and CDR2 is FQGNSA. Trimming cost V 7 bases and J 4 bases; bases outside gene matches: 6. The CDR3 spans 14 residues. The CDR3 DNA is TGTGCCAGCAAAAGGTCTAGCGGGTACAATGAGCAGTTCTTC. Translated, it gives CASKRSSGYNEQFF. Full variable domain (outside the CDR3, taken from reference TRBV7-2 and TRBJ2-1): GAGVSQSPSNKVTEKGKDVELRCDPISGHTALYWYRQSLGQGLEFLIYFQGNSAPDKSGLPSDRFSAERTGGSVSTLTIQRTQQEDSAVYLCASKRSSGYNEQFFGPGTRLTVL.

This clone showed up just a few times. The chain is built from TRBV7-9 and TRBJ2-5, with D possibly being TRBD2 (5 bases). Trimming pared 1 base from V and 5 bases from J, leaving 11 bases between. Per the germline V gene, CDR1 is SEHNR and CDR2 is FQNEAQ (reference sequence). The CDR3 is made up of 14 amino acids. The CDR3 DNA sequence: TGTGCCAGCAGCTTAGGGGGAGATGTGGAGACCCAGTACTTC. Protein product: CASSLGGDVETQYF.

This clone has more than one count but fewer than ten. Other DNA sequences in this sample translate to the same CDR3. This chain joins TRBV9 and TRBJ2-2, with D possibly matching TRBD1 (6 bases). CDR1 SGDLS and CDR2 YYNGEE come from the germline V gene. The CDR3 totals 16 residues. V lost 2 bases, J lost 1 base, and 12 bases lay in between. Here the CDR3 reads CASSVAGALNTGELFF. In DNA, the CDR3 is TGTGCCAGCAGCGTTGCAGGGGCGTTGAACACCGGGGAGCTGTTTTTT.

This clone was seen a few times. The chain couples TRBV7-2 to TRBJ2-1; TRBD2 agrees at 11 bases. The CDR3 is 13 amino acids. With V trimmed by 1 base and J by 13 bases, 3 bases remained unmatched. Per germline, CDR1 SGHTA and CDR2 FQGNSA. CDR3 protein: CASSLVLAGEQFF. CDR3 DNA: TGTGCCAGCAGCTTAGTACTAGCGGGAGAACAGTTCTTC.

The V gene is TRBV10-3, the J gene TRBJ1-5, with D perhaps TRBD1 (5 bases). CDR3 size: 14 residues. Germline CDR1 reads ENHRY; CDR2 reads SYGVKD. V was trimmed by 8 bases and J by 7 bases, leaving 18 bases between them. The DNA for the CDR3 is TGTGCCATCGGAGGGACCCAGGCGGCGCAGCCCCAGCATTTT. Protein: CAIGGTQAAQPQHF.

The chain recombines TRBV5-6 with TRBJ2-7, with 9 bases identical to TRBD2. The CDR3 length is 14 residues. In germline, CDR1 is SGHDT, CDR2 YYEEEE. The trim removed 7 bases at V and 4 bases at J, leaving 9 bases unmatched. The DNA of the CDR3 is TGTGCCAGCGGACCGGCTAGCGGGACGTACGAGCAGTACTTC. This encodes CASGPASGTYEQYF.

The chain is built from TRBV28 and TRBJ2-3, with 9 bases identical to TRBD1. This CDR3 is 16 amino acids long. With 4 bases clipped from V and 4 bases from J, the junction kept 9 bases outside the gene matches. The germline gives CDR1 MDHEN, CDR2 SYDVKM. CDR3 sequence (DNA): TGTGCCAGCAGTTCGCAACGTACAGGGGGCGCAGATACGCAGTATTTT. This gives the protein CASSSQRTGGADTQYF.

The chain carries TRBV5-1 and TRBJ2-3, with D possibly matching TRBD2 (5 bases). The germline gives CDR1 SGHRS, CDR2 YFSETQ. The CDR3 extends over 13 amino acids. The ends were cut back, 4 bases at V and 6 bases at J, with 12 bases in the middle. Here the CDR3 DNA reads TGCGCCAGCAGCACCGAAGCGGCGGATACGCAGTATTTT. Protein sequence: CASSTEAADTQYF. Drawing the rest from reference TRBV5-1 and TRBJ2-3, the complete variable domain is KAGVTQTPRYLIKTRGQQVTLSCSPISGHRSVSWYQQTPGQGLQFLFEYFSETQRNKGNFPGRFSGRQFSNSRSEMNVSTLELGDSALYLCASSTEAADTQYFGPGTRLTVL.

The chain has TRBV28 and TRBJ2-5; tentative D call: TRBD1 (6 bases). The CDR3 covers 15 residues. Trimming took 2 bases from V and 5 from J, leaving 15 bases between them. Per germline, CDR1 MDHEN and CDR2 SYDVKM. In DNA, the CDR3 is TGTGCCAGCAGTTTACGTGGGGCAGGGGATGAGACCCAGTACTTC. It is translated as CASSLRGAGDETQYF.

As concerns this clone: This same CDR3 is encoded by further DNA sequences in the sample. The chain recombines TRBV18 with TRBJ2-7; D is unclear. The V end was cut by 3 bases, the J end by 0 bases, with 9 bases between. The CDR3 runs to 14 residues. Looked up from germline, CDR1 is KGHSH and CDR2 is LQKENI. The chain's CDR3 is CASSPDRSSYEQYF. The CDR3 region has the DNA TGTGCCAGCTCACCCGACCGGAGCTCCTACGAGCAGTACTTC.

This chain links TRBV7-9 with TRBJ2-5; tentatively, D is TRBD2 (5 bases). This CDR3 is 16 amino acids long. With 5 bases removed from V and 5 bases from J, the gap between germline ends came to 21 bases. Germline loops: CDR1 SEHNR, CDR2 FQNEAQ (reference sequence). CDR3 protein: CASSPSPGIGGETQYF. The CDR3 DNA follows: TGTGCCAGCAGCCCGTCTCCCGGGATAGGTGGCGAGACCCAGTACTTC.

The J gene is TRBJ2-7, the V gene TRBV2; D possibly corresponds to TRBD1 (6 bases). CDR1 is SNHLY, CDR2 FYNNEI, per germline. Trimming stripped 10 bases from V and 2 bases from J, with 18 bases between. The CDR3 is 14 amino acids. In DNA form, the CDR3 reads TGTGCCACGAACCGGGACAACCTTCCCTACGAGCAGTACTTC. Translating gives CATNRDNLPYEQYF.

The V call is TRBV27, the J call TRBJ1-2; 7 bases fit TRBD1. The J segment lost 4 bases and the V segment lost 5 bases, leaving 7 bases of the junction unmatched. The CDR3 sequence is 14 residues long. Germline V gene sequence: CDR1 MNHEY, CDR2 SMNVEV (reference sequence). The CDR3 here is CASSRRGHGYGYTF. CDR3 bases: TGTGCCAGCAGTCGGAGGGGGCACGGCTATGGCTACACCTTC.